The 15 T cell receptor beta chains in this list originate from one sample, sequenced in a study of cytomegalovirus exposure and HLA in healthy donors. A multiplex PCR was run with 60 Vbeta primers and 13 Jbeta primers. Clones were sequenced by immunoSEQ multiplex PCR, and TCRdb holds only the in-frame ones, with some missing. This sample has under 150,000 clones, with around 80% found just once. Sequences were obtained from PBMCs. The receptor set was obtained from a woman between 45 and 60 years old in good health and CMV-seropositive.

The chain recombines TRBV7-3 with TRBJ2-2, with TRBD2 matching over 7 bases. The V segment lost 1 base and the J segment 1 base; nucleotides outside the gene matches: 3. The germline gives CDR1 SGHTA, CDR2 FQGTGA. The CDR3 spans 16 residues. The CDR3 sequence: CASSLNGGGNTGELFF. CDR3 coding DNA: TGTGCCAGCAGCTTAAATGGCGGGGGGAACACCGGGGAGCTGTTTTTT.

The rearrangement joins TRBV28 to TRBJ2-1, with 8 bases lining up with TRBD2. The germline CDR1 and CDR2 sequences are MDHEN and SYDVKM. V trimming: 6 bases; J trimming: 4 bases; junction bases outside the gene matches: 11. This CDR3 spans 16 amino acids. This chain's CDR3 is CASRTGSGTLYNEQFF. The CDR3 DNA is TGTGCCAGCAGGACCGGTAGCGGGACACTGTACAATGAGCAGTTCTTC.

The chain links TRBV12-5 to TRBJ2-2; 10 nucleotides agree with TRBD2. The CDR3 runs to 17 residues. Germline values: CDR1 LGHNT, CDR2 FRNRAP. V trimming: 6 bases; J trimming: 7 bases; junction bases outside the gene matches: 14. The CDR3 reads CASGPRTVLAGIGELFF. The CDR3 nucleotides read TGTGCTAGTGGGCCTCGCACTGTACTAGCGGGAATCGGGGAGCTGTTTTTT.

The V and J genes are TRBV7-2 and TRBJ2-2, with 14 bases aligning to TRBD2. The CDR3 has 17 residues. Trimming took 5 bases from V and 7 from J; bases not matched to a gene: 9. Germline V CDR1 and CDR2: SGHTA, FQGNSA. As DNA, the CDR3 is TGTGCCAGCAGCCCAAGGACTAGCGGGGGGAAAGGCGGGGAGCTGTTTTTT. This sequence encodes CASSPRTSGGKGGELFF.

The CDR3 spells CASSTHTARFQETQYF. The CDR3 bases are TGTGCCAGCAGCACACATACGGCTAGGTTCCAAGAGACCCAGTACTTC. V is TRBV9 and J is TRBJ2-5; D call uncertain. This CDR3 is 16 amino acids long. V was shortened by 4 bases and J by 1 base, with 17 bases between the two germline ends. Germline V gene data show CDR1 as SGDLS and CDR2 as YYNGEE. The entire variable domain, with the rest obtained from reference TRBV9 and TRBJ2-5, is as follows: DSGVTQTPKHLITATGQRVTLRCSPRSGDLSVYWYQQSLDQGLQFLIQYYNGEERAKGNILERFSAQQFPDLHSELNLSSLELGDSALYFCASSTHTARFQETQYFGPGTRLLVL.

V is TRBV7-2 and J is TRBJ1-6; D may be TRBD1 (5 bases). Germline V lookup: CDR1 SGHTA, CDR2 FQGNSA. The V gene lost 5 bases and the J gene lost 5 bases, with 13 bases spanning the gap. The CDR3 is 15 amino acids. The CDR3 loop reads CASSTSQGNNSPLHF. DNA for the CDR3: TGTGCCAGCAGCACCTCGCAGGGAAATAATTCACCCCTCCACTTT. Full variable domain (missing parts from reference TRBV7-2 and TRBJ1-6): GAGVSQSPSNKVTEKGKDVELRCDPISGHTALYWYRQSLGQGLEFLIYFQGNSAPDKSGLPSDRFSAERTGGSVSTLTIQRTQQEDSAVYLCASSTSQGNNSPLHFGNGTRLTVT.

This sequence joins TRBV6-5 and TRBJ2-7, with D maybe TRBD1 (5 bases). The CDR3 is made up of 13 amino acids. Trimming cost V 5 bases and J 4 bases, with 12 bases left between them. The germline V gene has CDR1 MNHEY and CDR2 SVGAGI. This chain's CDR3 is CASSVREAYEQYF. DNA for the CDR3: TGTGCCAGCAGTGTCAGGGAAGCGTACGAGCAGTACTTC.

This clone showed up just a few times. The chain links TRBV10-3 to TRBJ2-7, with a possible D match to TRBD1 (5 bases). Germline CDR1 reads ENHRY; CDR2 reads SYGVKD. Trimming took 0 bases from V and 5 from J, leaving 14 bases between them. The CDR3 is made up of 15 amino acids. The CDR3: CAISESKRGFHEQYF. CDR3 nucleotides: TGTGCCATCAGTGAGTCGAAAAGGGGTTTCCACGAGCAGTACTTC.

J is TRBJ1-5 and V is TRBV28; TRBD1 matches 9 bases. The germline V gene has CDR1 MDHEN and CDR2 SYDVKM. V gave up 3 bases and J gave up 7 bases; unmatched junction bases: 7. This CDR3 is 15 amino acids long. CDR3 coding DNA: TGTGCCAGCAGTTTTGGGACAGGGACTGAACAGCCCCAGCATTTT. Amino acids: CASSFGTGTEQPQHF.

CDR3 coding DNA: TGTGCCAGCAGCTCCGGGACAACTAATGAAAAACTGTTTTTT. Encoded protein: CASSSGTTNEKLFF. The rearrangement links TRBV7-2 to TRBJ1-4; D call uncertain. The V end was cut by 4 bases, the J end by 0 bases, with 6 bases between. CDR1 is SGHTA and CDR2 is FQGNSA in the germline V gene. The CDR3 covers 14 residues.

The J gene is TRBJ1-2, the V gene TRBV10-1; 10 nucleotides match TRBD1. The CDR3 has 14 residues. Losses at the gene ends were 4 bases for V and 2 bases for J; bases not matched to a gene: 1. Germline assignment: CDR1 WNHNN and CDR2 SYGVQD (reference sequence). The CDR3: CASSVGQGNYGYTF. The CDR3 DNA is TGCGCCAGCAGTGTGGGACAGGGGAACTATGGCTACACCTTC.

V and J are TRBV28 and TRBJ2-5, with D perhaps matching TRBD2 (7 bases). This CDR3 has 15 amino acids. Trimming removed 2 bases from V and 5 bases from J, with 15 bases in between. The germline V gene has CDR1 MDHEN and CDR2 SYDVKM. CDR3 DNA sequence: TGTGCCAGCAGTTTAGCAACGGGGGGCCTGGAGACCCAGTACTTC. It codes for CASSLATGGLETQYF.

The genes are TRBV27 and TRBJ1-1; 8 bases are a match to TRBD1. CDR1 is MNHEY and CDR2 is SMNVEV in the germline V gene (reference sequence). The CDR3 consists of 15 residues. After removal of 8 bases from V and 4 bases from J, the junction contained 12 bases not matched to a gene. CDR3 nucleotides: TGTGCCAGCCGAAACGGACAGGGCGACCTCACTGAAGCTTTCTTT. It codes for CASRNGQGDLTEAFF.

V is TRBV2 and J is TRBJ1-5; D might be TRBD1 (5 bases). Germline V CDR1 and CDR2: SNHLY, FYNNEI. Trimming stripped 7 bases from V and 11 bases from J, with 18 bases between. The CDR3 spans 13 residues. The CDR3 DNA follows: TGTGCCAGCAAGGGGCAGAAGTATCGGGCCCAGCATTTT. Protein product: CASKGQKYRAQHF.

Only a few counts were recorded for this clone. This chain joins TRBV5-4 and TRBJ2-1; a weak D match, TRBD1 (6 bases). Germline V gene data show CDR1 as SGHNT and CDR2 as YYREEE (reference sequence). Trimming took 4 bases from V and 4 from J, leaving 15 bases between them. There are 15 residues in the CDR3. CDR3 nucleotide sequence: TGTGCCAGCAGCCTCAGGGGTAGCCCTTACAATGAGCAGTTCTTC. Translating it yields CASSLRGSPYNEQFF.